This TCR beta chain was captured in a study of blood T cell repertoires in COVID-19. At the level of the study: Collection of acute and convalescent COVID-19 samples took place in the United States, Italy and Spain. T cells, B-cell-depleted T cells, or PBMCs supplied cDNA or gDNA.

Under the authors' procedure: Counts of nucleated cells, estimated from reference gene primer amplification, were obtained. The assay was immunoSEQ multiplex PCR, and TCRdb's table has in-frame clones only and misses some. Clone size and the V and J calls come from that table; the DNA yielded D and trimming. The repertoire holds 470,000 or so clones, roughly 89% seen once, with over 4% in the top ten. This clone was detected a few times. CDR1 is SGHRS and CDR2 is YFSETQ in the germline V gene. The CDR3 has 14 amino acids. J lost 3 bases, V lost 4 bases, and 3 bases had no gene match. This clonotype originated in a woman aged 25 to 39 with acute or convalescent COVID-19. The sequenced sample was peripheral blood. This chain joins TRBV5-1 and TRBJ1-3; TRBD1 matches 8 bases. CDR3 sequence reads: CASSRGQGGNTIYF. The CDR3, as DNA: TGCGCCAGCAGCCGTGGACAGGGTGGAAACACCATATATTTT.